This T cell receptor (beta chain) is drawn from a study of shared clonotypes between healthy human individuals (dated by TCRdb to 2018 to 2020). Study-wide context: The cohort included three men and two women between 18 and 49 years of age. Different laboratories and diverse techniques were used to prepare libraries and sequence TCR repertoires, to increase sequencing depth and limit assay-specific biases. For each donor, CD4 naive and CD4 memory were each run on three plates, CD8 naive on two plates, and CD8 memory on one plate. Between about 0.85 and 8.9 billion PBMCs per donor were obtained by leukapheresis. The study deeply sequenced blood TCR repertoires of five healthy adults to estimate repertoire size and the extent of clonotype sharing between individuals. Overall results and qualifications from the work: Higher generation probabilities were observed for clonotypes shared by all four sorted-subset donors than for non-shared clonotypes. Incomplete sequencing was indicated by rarefaction of sorted-subset datasets, despite the large sequencing depth. The small number of donors limited the genetic and exposure-history diversity represented. Pairwise subsampling led to the expectation that sequencing depth would affect the degree of clonotype sharing among donors. Larger estimated clonotype richness was generally found for naive subsets than for memory subsets. When four donors were compared, the shared fraction of clonotypes was roughly 5% for naive CD4, 3.5% for naive CD8, 2.3% for memory CD4, and under 0.5% for memory CD8. Only blood was sampled, and tissue TCR repertoires likely differ from those in blood.

TCR CDR3 regions were amplified from genomic DNA by multiplex PCR using the deep immunoSEQ assay. Extracted genomic DNA from each cell subset was spread evenly across all wells of several immunoSEQ 96-well plates, with each plate serving as a replicate. For sorted subsets, approximately 200 ng of genomic DNA, equivalent to about 30,000 T cell genomes, went into each replicate PCR. The purified libraries were quantified using a Qubit 3.0 fluorometer, sized with a Bioanalyzer 2100, and then quantified again using the KAPA Library Quantification kit. Every immunoSEQ 96-well plate was sequenced on a separate single-read 150-cycle Illumina NextSeq 550 flow cell. The authors processed their data as follows. Because only junctional sequences without quality scores were contained in the immunoSEQ output, filtering matching that applied to full-length reads could not be performed. To assign V/J genes and CDR3, sequences were annotated using PyIR, a Python wrapper for IgBLAST v1.9, with IMGT germline references. Reads were filtered out if the reads had weak V/J assignments (E-value above 1e-6), no CDR3, stop codons, out-of-frame junctions, or ambiguous translated residues. V3J clonotypes were defined as sequences sharing an identical inferred V gene, J gene, and CDR3 amino acid sequence. Percentage overlap between repertoires was computed as shared unique clonotypes divided by the size of the smaller repertoire. Three approaches were used to assess repertoire richness: RTK rarefaction, the Chao1 estimator, and Recon v2.1 estimates of unobserved clonotypes. Generation probabilities were computed with OLGA for all TCRbeta clonotypes obtained by the gDNA method from a handful of donors. Drawn from immuneACCESS, this table holds only the in-frame rearrangements with V and J called that TCRdb kept. Clones are partly lost; checked studies trace under half to an unresolved V gene and leave the rest unexplained. V and J calls and clone size come straight from that table; D and trimming were deduced from the DNA. The sample records some 2 million clones, less than 95% of which are singletons. The top ten hold more than 0.9% of the sample.

CD8 naive samples were CD45RO-negative cells positively selected for CCR7, giving a CD45RA+CCR7+ population that excluded TemRA cells. Healthy HIV-negative adults with no recently reported acute infections or vaccinations were included as donors. Only Caucasian adults living in Nashville, Tennessee, USA were represented among the donors. Blood was collected by leukapheresis, and PBMCs were isolated by Ficoll-Histopaque density gradient centrifugation and then cryopreserved in liquid nitrogen vapor phase. Analytical flow cytometry was used to check the purity and quantity of each magnetically sorted T cell population. Genomic DNA was isolated from each sorted fraction and quantified by UV absorbance on a Nanodrop 2000c. Turning to this clone: Its antigen remains unidentified. Per-nucleotide qualities are absent, and no much larger clonotype sits a single base away.

The CDR3 holds 16 amino acids from the cysteine to the phenylalanine. Of all the DNA, just the CDR3 is kept, 48 bases in frame from base 1. V and J are truncated by 5 bases and 0 bases respectively, leaving an intervening sequence of 11 bases. The germline V gene (reference sequence) gives CDR1 as MNHEY and CDR2 as SMNVEV. The clonotype comes from a young man in good health. This chain is built from TRBV27 and TRBJ1-6, and possibly TRBD1, on 5 matching bases. The sample consisted of naive CD8+ T cells sorted from blood. In the paper's terms, the cell subset or site label means: CD45RA+CCR7+. The CDR3 region reads CASSPQGSSYNSPLHF. The sequence in DNA is TGTGCCAGCAGTCCTCAGGGAAGCTCCTATAATTCACCCCTCCACTTT.